These 7 T cell receptor beta chains originate from one sample sequenced in a study of blood T cell repertoires in COVID-19. Here immunoSEQ multiplex PCR was the method, and the copy in TCRdb shows in-frame clones only, minus some. The sample yields roughly 200,000 clones, approximately 88% seen once. The specimen was peripheral blood. These receptors originate from a man between 35 and 55 years old with acute or convalescent COVID-19.

The chain links TRBV6-5 to TRBJ1-2; 8 nucleotides line up with TRBD1. CDR3 length: 14 residues. The germline gives CDR1 MNHEY, CDR2 SVGAGI. Losses at the gene ends were 4 bases for V and 8 bases for J; bases not matched to a gene: 9. CDR3 nucleotides: TGTGCCAGCAGTTCCGGCCAGGGGGCTCGGGGCTACACCTTC. The encoded protein is CASSSGQGARGYTF.

The V call is TRBV24-1, the J call TRBJ2-7; 8 positions agree with TRBD2. The CDR3 totals 13 residues. V was pared by 3 bases and J by 4 bases, with 1 base of the junction left unmatched. Germline values: CDR1 KGHDR, CDR2 SFDVKD. In DNA, the CDR3 is TGTGCCACCAGTGATGGGACTAGTTACGAGCAGTACTTC. Encoded protein: CATSDGTSYEQYF.

A few counts support this clone. The CDR3 nucleotides are TGTGCCAGCAGCCCCGCCCTAGCGGGAGACGAGCAGTACTTC. Its translation: CASSPALAGDEQYF. The J gene is TRBJ2-7, the V gene TRBV7-2, with 10 bases fitting TRBD2. Germline V gives CDR1 SGHTA, CDR2 FQGNSA. The CDR3 spans 14 residues. V shed 5 bases and J 5 bases; nucleotides not matched to a gene: 6.

The chain couples TRBV6-1 to TRBJ1-6, with D unresolved. The CDR3 contains 15 residues. V gave up 3 bases and J gave up 5 bases, with 11 bases separating them. CDR1 is MNHNS and CDR2 is SASEGT in the germline V gene. Here the CDR3 reads CASSEADRNNSPLHF. For the CDR3, the DNA is TGTGCCAGCAGTGAGGCAGATCGAAATAATTCACCCCTCCACTTT.

The rearrangement links TRBV6-2 or TRBV6-3 to TRBJ1-2, with TRBD1 matching over 10 bases. V was pared by 6 bases and J by 10 bases, with 11 bases of the junction left unmatched. This CDR3 contains 14 residues. Germline V gene data show CDR1 as MNHEY and CDR2 as SVGEGT. Here the CDR3 reads CASSDFGTGDHYTF. For the CDR3, the DNA is TGTGCCAGCAGCGATTTCGGGACAGGGGACCACTACACCTTC.

The rearrangement joins TRBV18 to TRBJ1-2; TRBD1 agrees at 7 bases. V shed 4 bases, J shed 3 bases, and the junction held 14 bases outside the gene matches. The CDR3 runs to 17 residues. Germline CDR1 and CDR2: KGHSH and LQKENI. The CDR3 loop reads CASSQRGRGQPDYGYTF. DNA of the CDR3: TGTGCCAGCTCACAACGGGGTCGGGGACAGCCCGACTATGGCTACACCTTC.

The chain couples TRBV2 to TRBJ2-1; 8 nucleotides agree with TRBD1. The CDR3 has 19 residues. The ends lost 5 bases at V and 6 bases at J; junction bases unmatched: 21. CDR1 and CDR2 (germline): SNHLY, FYNNEI. CDR3 in DNA: TGTGCCAGCAGTCCCCGGGCTTCCATCGGGACAGGAGACCCCAATGAGCAGTTCTTC. Protein sequence: CASSPRASIGTGDPNEQFF.